This is a list of T cell receptor beta chains from one sample in a study of T-cell reconstitution after alpha-beta-depleted transplantation in children. Via MiXCR, TCRdb re-called the PCR reads, giving one row per CDR3 protein. The profile covers around 200,000 distinct CDR3 sequences, with 7.5% to 9.5% appearing a single time and roughly 36% taken by the ten largest. The sequencing used PBMCs, mostly from graft donor cells, collected 360 days after TCRalphabeta/CD19-depleted stem cell transplant. The receptor set was obtained from a male patient under 10 years old who had a stem cell transplant for acute myeloid leukemia, so the T cells may come from the graft donor. Each CDR3 is given with its conserved first and last residue. Each record gives: V gene, D gene, J gene, clone size, CDR3 protein, CDR3 DNA. A D gene is named only where the DNA matches it firmly. Clone size is given for some rows only: seen once, a few or many times, or a class if the clone is expanded.

V gene: TRBV4-2
D gene: TRBD2
J gene: TRBJ2-1
clone size: few
CDR3 protein: CASSPPGLAGGEQFF
CDR3 DNA: TGTGCCAGCAGCCCGCCGGGACTAGCGGGAGGGGAGCAGTTCTTC

V gene: TRBV4-2
D gene: TRBD1
J gene: TRBJ2-1
clone size: many
CDR3 protein: CASSQAARDRGRSLANNEQFF
CDR3 DNA: TGTGCCAGCAGCCAAGCTGCCCGGGACAGGGGGCGATCACTAGCGAACAATGAGCAGTTCTTC

V gene: TRBV5-6
D gene: .
J gene: TRBJ2-1
clone size: few
CDR3 protein: CASRTSLAGVFSYNEQFF
CDR3 DNA: TGTGCCAGCCGGACATCCCTTGCTGGCGTATTCTCCTACAATGAGCAGTTCTTC

V gene: TRBV2
D gene: .
J gene: TRBJ2-5
clone size: once
CDR3 protein: CDSSENGWGQTTQYF
CDR3 DNA: TGTGACAGCAGTGAAAATGGGTGGGGACAAACGACCCAGTACTTC

V gene: TRBV12-3/TRBV12-4
D gene: .
J gene: TRBJ1-2
clone size: many
CDR3 protein: CASSLGDGYTF
CDR3 DNA: TGTGCCAGCAGTTTAGGAGACGGCTACACCTTC

V gene: TRBV20-1
D gene: TRBD1
J gene: TRBJ1-1
clone size: few
CDR3 protein: CSARVAGGTSMNTEAFF
CDR3 DNA: TGCAGTGCTAGAGTAGCAGGGGGGACCAGTATGAACACTGAAGCTTTCTTT

V gene: TRBV5-1
D gene: .
J gene: TRBJ2-4
clone size: few
CDR3 protein: CASRAFGPPPNIQYF
CDR3 DNA: TGCGCCAGCAGAGCTTTCGGACCACCTCCGAACATTCAGTACTTC

V gene: TRBV2
D gene: TRBD2
J gene: TRBJ2-1
clone size: few
CDR3 protein: CARAQFREVTYNEQFF
CDR3 DNA: TGTGCCAGGGCTCAATTCCGGGAGGTGACCTACAATGAGCAGTTCTTC

V gene: TRBV12-3/TRBV12-4
D gene: .
J gene: TRBJ2-2
clone size: many
CDR3 protein: CASSRNSNTGELFF
CDR3 DNA: TGTGCCAGCAGTCGCAACTCGAACACCGGGGAGCTGTTTTTT

V gene: TRBV7-2
D gene: .
J gene: TRBJ1-1
clone size: few
CDR3 protein: CASSLGDMVAFF
CDR3 DNA: TGTGCCAGCAGCTTAGGTGATATGGTGGCTTTCTTT

V gene: TRBV29-1
D gene: .
J gene: TRBJ2-5
clone size: few
CDR3 protein: CSVGKGVKTQYF
CDR3 DNA: TGCAGCGTTGGTAAGGGCGTGAAGACCCAGTACTTC

V gene: TRBV7-2
D gene: .
J gene: TRBJ2-3
clone size: many
CDR3 protein: CASSLPQGRPDTQYF
CDR3 DNA: TGTGCCAGCAGCTTACCGCAGGGGAGACCAGATACGCAGTATTTT

V gene: TRBV5-1
D gene: TRBD1
J gene: TRBJ2-2
clone size: .
CDR3 protein: CASRYRGGNGELFF
CDR3 DNA: TGCGCCAGCAGATATCGAGGGGGCAACGGGGAGCTGTTTTTT

V gene: TRBV29-1
D gene: TRBD2
J gene: TRBJ2-1
clone size: .
CDR3 protein: CSVPVGSGVDEQFF
CDR3 DNA: TGCAGCGTCCCGGTTGGTAGCGGGGTCGATGAGCAGTTCTTC

V gene: TRBV4-3
D gene: TRBD2
J gene: TRBJ2-1
clone size: many
CDR3 protein: CASSQETSGRNEQFF
CDR3 DNA: TGCGCCAGCAGCCAAGAGACTAGCGGGAGGAATGAGCAGTTCTTC

V gene: TRBV15
D gene: .
J gene: TRBJ2-1
clone size: many
CDR3 protein: CATSRKPINEQFF
CDR3 DNA: TGTGCCACCAGCAGAAAGCCGATCAATGAGCAGTTCTTC

V gene: TRBV29-1
D gene: .
J gene: TRBJ1-2
clone size: many
CDR3 protein: CSASSVGIGYGYTF
CDR3 DNA: TGCAGCGCCTCATCTGTGGGGATAGGCTATGGCTACACCTTC

V gene: TRBV12-3/TRBV12-4
D gene: .
J gene: TRBJ2-1
clone size: many
CDR3 protein: CASSLRRVRASYNEQFF
CDR3 DNA: TGTGCCAGCAGTTTAAGAAGGGTCCGGGCTAGCTACAATGAGCAGTTCTTC

V gene: TRBV5-1
D gene: .
J gene: TRBJ2-3
clone size: few
CDR3 protein: CASSSASGSRPNTDTQYF
CDR3 DNA: TGCGCCAGCAGCTCCGCGAGCGGCTCCCGACCTAACACAGATACGCAGTATTTT

V gene: TRBV20-1
D gene: .
J gene: TRBJ1-5
clone size: .
CDR3 protein: CSGAQGLGNQPQHF
CDR3 DNA: TGCAGTGGAGCACAGGGATTGGGCAATCAGCCCCAGCATTTT

V gene: TRBV3-1
D gene: .
J gene: TRBJ1-6
clone size: .
CDR3 protein: CASSQERSSYNSPLHF
CDR3 DNA: TGTGCCAGCAGCCAAGAGCGGAGCTCCTATAATTCACCCCTCCACTTT

V gene: TRBV5-1
D gene: TRBD1
J gene: TRBJ1-1
clone size: many
CDR3 protein: CASSFQGQLTSNTEAFF
CDR3 DNA: TGCGCCAGCAGCTTTCAGGGACAGCTCACTTCGAACACTGAAGCTTTCTTT

V gene: TRBV12-3/TRBV12-4
D gene: TRBD2
J gene: TRBJ2-5
clone size: many
CDR3 protein: CASSSGLAGVGETQYF
CDR3 DNA: TGTGCCAGCAGTTCCGGACTAGCGGGAGTCGGGGAGACCCAGTACTTC

V gene: TRBV10-3
D gene: .
J gene: TRBJ2-3
clone size: many
CDR3 protein: CAISGSEEGLGYTQYF
CDR3 DNA: TGTGCCATCAGTGGGTCGGAGGAGGGTTTAGGGTATACGCAGTATTTT

V gene: TRBV9
D gene: TRBD2
J gene: TRBJ2-5
clone size: many
CDR3 protein: CASSVVPSGGARKETQYF
CDR3 DNA: TGTGCCAGCAGCGTAGTTCCTAGCGGGGGGGCCAGGAAAGAGACCCAGTACTTC

V gene: TRBV7-6
D gene: .
J gene: TRBJ2-7
clone size: few
CDR3 protein: CASSRTDRYEQYF
CDR3 DNA: TGTGCCAGCAGCCGGACAGATCGCTACGAGCAGTACTTC

V gene: TRBV20-1
D gene: .
J gene: TRBJ2-2
clone size: many
CDR3 protein: CSAREAQATNTGELFF
CDR3 DNA: TGCAGTGCTAGAGAGGCCCAGGCTACGAACACCGGGGAGCTGTTTTTT

V gene: TRBV3-1
D gene: .
J gene: TRBJ1-2
clone size: .
CDR3 protein: CASSQEASGLDGYTF
CDR3 DNA: TGTGCCAGCAGCCAAGAGGCCAGCGGCCTGGATGGCTACACCTTC

V gene: TRBV12-3/TRBV12-4
D gene: .
J gene: TRBJ2-1
clone size: many
CDR3 protein: CASSLNNYNEQFF
CDR3 DNA: TGTGCCAGCAGTTTAAACAACTACAATGAGCAGTTCTTC

V gene: TRBV10-3
D gene: TRBD2
J gene: TRBJ2-3
clone size: many
CDR3 protein: CAISERTSGGALDTQYF
CDR3 DNA: TGTGCCATCAGTGAACGGACTAGCGGGGGGGCATTGGATACGCAGTATTTT

V gene: TRBV18
D gene: TRBD2
J gene: TRBJ2-3
clone size: .
CDR3 protein: CASSPLRGLAGPDTQYF
CDR3 DNA: TGTGCCAGCTCACCACTCCGCGGACTAGCGGGGCCAGATACGCAGTATTTT

V gene: TRBV6-5
D gene: .
J gene: TRBJ1-5
clone size: .
CDR3 protein: CASSYHTPAWDDQPQHF
CDR3 DNA: TGTGCCAGCAGTTATCACACGCCTGCATGGGATGATCAGCCCCAGCATTTT

V gene: TRBV20-1
D gene: TRBD2
J gene: TRBJ2-3
clone size: .
CDR3 protein: CSAPQAGGTDTQYF
CDR3 DNA: TGCAGTGCTCCCCAAGCGGGAGGCACAGATACGCAGTATTTT

V gene: TRBV10-2
D gene: TRBD2
J gene: TRBJ2-3
clone size: .
CDR3 protein: CASSETVRGVTDTQYF
CDR3 DNA: TGCGCCAGCAGTGAGACGGTGCGGGGGGTCACAGATACGCAGTATTTT

V gene: TRBV5-1
D gene: TRBD2
J gene: TRBJ2-1
clone size: few
CDR3 protein: CASSRLAGYEQFF
CDR3 DNA: TGCGCCAGCAGCCGACTAGCGGGATATGAGCAGTTCTTC

V gene: TRBV6-2/TRBV6-3
D gene: .
J gene: TRBJ2-2
clone size: few
CDR3 protein: CASSYSATRVGELFF
CDR3 DNA: TGTGCCAGCAGTTACTCGGCTACGAGGGTCGGGGAGCTGTTTTTT

V gene: TRBV30
D gene: .
J gene: TRBJ2-2
clone size: few
CDR3 protein: CAWRGAGELFF
CDR3 DNA: TGTGCCTGGAGGGGTGCCGGGGAGCTGTTTTTT

V gene: TRBV12-3/TRBV12-4
D gene: .
J gene: TRBJ1-4
clone size: .
CDR3 protein: CASSLAGTNEKLFF
CDR3 DNA: TGTGCCAGCAGTTTAGCAGGGACTAATGAAAAACTGTTTTTT

V gene: TRBV19
D gene: .
J gene: TRBJ1-6
clone size: many
CDR3 protein: CASSIQGPNSPLHF
CDR3 DNA: TGTGCCAGTAGTATACAGGGGCCGAATTCACCCCTCCACTTT

V gene: TRBV20-1
D gene: .
J gene: TRBJ1-4
clone size: .
CDR3 protein: CSARDGATNEKLFF
CDR3 DNA: TGCAGTGCTAGGGACGGCGCAACTAATGAAAAACTGTTTTTT

V gene: TRBV18
D gene: .
J gene: TRBJ2-1
clone size: few
CDR3 protein: CASSPPTSRGSYNEQFF
CDR3 DNA: TGTGCCAGCTCACCACCGACTAGTCGCGGATCCTACAATGAGCAGTTCTTC

V gene: TRBV20-1
D gene: TRBD1
J gene: TRBJ2-5
clone size: few
CDR3 protein: CSAPPGQGSKETQYF
CDR3 DNA: TGCAGTGCCCCCCCGGGACAGGGGTCTAAGGAGACCCAGTACTTC

V gene: TRBV10-3
D gene: .
J gene: TRBJ1-4
clone size: many
CDR3 protein: CAISEALIATNEKLFF
CDR3 DNA: TGTGCCATCAGTGAGGCGCTAATCGCAACTAATGAAAAACTGTTTTTT

V gene: TRBV27
D gene: TRBD1
J gene: TRBJ1-1
clone size: many
CDR3 protein: CASSHRGTEAFF
CDR3 DNA: TGTGCCAGCAGCCACAGGGGGACTGAAGCTTTCTTT

V gene: TRBV5-1
D gene: .
J gene: TRBJ2-1
clone size: .
CDR3 protein: CASSLEWRNRQFF
CDR3 DNA: TGCGCCAGCAGCTTGGAATGGAGAAATCGGCAGTTCTTC

V gene: TRBV12-3/TRBV12-4
D gene: TRBD1
J gene: TRBJ2-5
clone size: many
CDR3 protein: CASSLGRGRPETQYF
CDR3 DNA: TGTGCCAGCAGCCTGGGTAGGGGGCGCCCAGAGACCCAGTACTTC

V gene: TRBV4-3
D gene: .
J gene: TRBJ2-7
clone size: .
CDR3 protein: CASSRDGGAAYEQYF
CDR3 DNA: TGCGCCAGCAGCCGCGACGGAGGCGCGGCCTACGAGCAGTACTTC

V gene: TRBV14
D gene: .
J gene: TRBJ1-1
clone size: few
CDR3 protein: CASSQSNWAEAFF
CDR3 DNA: TGTGCCAGCAGCCAGTCGAATTGGGCTGAAGCTTTCTTT

V gene: TRBV12-3/TRBV12-4
D gene: .
J gene: TRBJ1-1
clone size: many
CDR3 protein: CASRPGRWDTEAFF
CDR3 DNA: TGTGCCAGCAGACCGGGACGGTGGGACACTGAAGCTTTCTTT

V gene: TRBV19
D gene: .
J gene: TRBJ1-1
clone size: few
CDR3 protein: CASTDARTEAFF
CDR3 DNA: TGTGCCAGTACCGATGCTAGGACTGAAGCTTTCTTT

V gene: TRBV12-3/TRBV12-4
D gene: TRBD1
J gene: TRBJ1-1
clone size: many
CDR3 protein: CASSPSPGQGVFTEAFF
CDR3 DNA: TGTGCCAGCAGTCCGTCCCCGGGACAGGGAGTTTTCACTGAAGCTTTCTTT

V gene: TRBV20-1
D gene: .
J gene: TRBJ2-5
clone size: many
CDR3 protein: CSATLQGAWETQYF
CDR3 DNA: TGCAGTGCTACCCTACAGGGTGCATGGGAGACCCAGTACTTC